The rows below give T cell receptor beta chains drawn from one sample of a study of T-cell reconstitution after alpha-beta-depleted transplantation in children. TCRdb re-derived calls from the PCR reads in MiXCR, one entry per CDR3 protein. This table has about 400,000 distinct CDR3 sequences, roughly 15% appearing once. Sample: PBMCs, taken from the stem cell graft. The receptors derive from a human donor who donated a stem cell graft to a child with Fanconi anemia. Both conserved end residues are part of each CDR3. Fields, in order: clone size, D gene, J gene, V gene, CDR3 DNA, CDR3 protein. The D gene is left open where the match is weak. Only part of the rows carry a size: once, few, many, or a class if the clone is expanded.

>-|TRBD2|TRBJ2-5|TRBV20-1
TGCAGTGCTAGAGATCCTGGGGCCTGGGCTAGCGGGGGTGCAGGGGAGACCCAGTACTTC
CSARDPGAWASGGAGETQYF
>many|TRBD1|TRBJ2-2|TRBV11-2
TGTGCCAGCAGCAATGGACAGGGGATTGCAGGGGAGCTGTTTTTT
CASSNGQGIAGELFF
>-|-|TRBJ1-4|TRBV7-2
TGTGCCAGCAGCTCCTCGCCAGCAACTAATGAAAAACTGTTTTTT
CASSSSPATNEKLFF
>few|-|TRBJ1-2|TRBV5-1
TGCGCCAGCAGCTACACTAACTTTGGCTACACCTTC
CASSYTNFGYTF
>-|-|TRBJ2-5|TRBV7-7
TGTGCCAGCACCCGGGACTTCAAGGGACAAGAGACCCAGTACTTC
CASTRDFKGQETQYF
>many|TRBD2|TRBJ2-1|TRBV5-1
TGCGCCAGCGGGGGGGTCGAGTACAATGAGCAGTTCTTC
CASGGVEYNEQFF
>-|-|TRBJ2-1|TRBV13
TGTGCCAGCAGCTTAGCGGAAGGTATCGACAATGAGCAGTTCTTC
CASSLAEGIDNEQFF
>many|-|TRBJ1-1|TRBV9
TGTGCCAGCAGCGTGGGGGGGGCGAACACTGAAGCTTTCTTT
CASSVGGANTEAFF
>many|TRBD1|TRBJ2-7|TRBV6-2/TRBV6-3
TGTGCCAGCAGTTACGACGACAGGGGGTCTCCATCCTCCTACGAGCAGTACTTC
CASSYDDRGSPSSYEQYF
>-|TRBD1|TRBJ2-2|TRBV18
TGTGCCAGCTCATCCACAGGGGGTACGAACACCGGGGAGCTGTTTTTT
CASSSTGGTNTGELFF
>-|-|TRBJ1-2|TRBV4-3
TGCGCCAGCAGCCAAGATTTAGGGCAGGGGCTGGGTGGCTACACCTTC
CASSQDLGQGLGGYTF
>-|-|TRBJ2-5|TRBV5-1
TGCGCCAGCAGCTTGGTACCCGGACTGCAAGAGACCCAGTACTTC
CASSLVPGLQETQYF
>few|-|TRBJ1-5|TRBV30
TGTGCCTGGAGTTCCCAAGGGCCCCAGCATTTT
CAWSSQGPQHF
>-|-|TRBJ1-1|TRBV12-3/TRBV12-4
TGTGCCAGCAGTTCCTTGGACAGCTCCACTGAAGCTTTCTTT
CASSSLDSSTEAFF
>-|-|TRBJ1-1|TRBV6-2/TRBV6-3
TGTGCCAGCAGTTACCCTACCGGGACCCGTGGGGACACTGAAGCTTTCTTT
CASSYPTGTRGDTEAFF
>few|-|TRBJ1-2|TRBV20-1
TGCAGTGCTAAGGGGAGGGGTAACTATGGCTACACCTTC
CSAKGRGNYGYTF
>many|-|TRBJ2-5|TRBV10-3
TGTGCCATCAGTGAGTCTCGAGAGACCCAGTACTTC
CAISESRETQYF
>-|TRBD1|TRBJ2-2|TRBV12-5
TGTGCTAGTGGTTTGGAGGACAGGGTTTTCCACGGGGAGCTGTTTTTT
CASGLEDRVFHGELFF
>few|TRBD2|TRBJ2-5|TRBV6-2/TRBV6-3
TGTGCCAGCAGTTACCCCCCGCGGGGGGGGCGCGATCAGACCCAGTACTTC
CASSYPPRGGRDQTQYF
>-|TRBD1|TRBJ2-1|TRBV4-3
TGCGCCAGCAGCCAAACCCGGGACAGGGGCAATGAGCAGTTCTTC
CASSQTRDRGNEQFF
>-|TRBD1|TRBJ2-7|TRBV4-2
TGTGCCAGCAGCCAAGGGCAGGGGGTCGCCTACGAGCAGTACTTC
CASSQGQGVAYEQYF
>many|TRBD1|TRBJ2-5|TRBV19
TGTGCCAGTAGTATCGGCAGGGGGCGAGAGACCCAGTACTTC
CASSIGRGRETQYF
>many|-|TRBJ1-1|TRBV5-1
TGCGCCAGCAGCTTGGCCCCAAGTGGGAACACTGAAGCTTTCTTT
CASSLAPSGNTEAFF
>few|-|TRBJ2-2|TRBV5-1
TGCGCCAGCAGCGTCGGTTTGGCCGAAGGGGAGCTGTTTTTT
CASSVGLAEGELFF
>few|-|TRBJ1-4|TRBV5-1
TGCGCCAGCAGCCCTCGGGACGGTAATGAAAAACTGTTTTTT
CASSPRDGNEKLFF
>many|-|TRBJ2-3|TRBV3-1
TGTGCCAGCAGCCAAGGAGGGTACACAGATACGCAGTATTTT
CASSQGGYTDTQYF
>few|-|TRBJ1-2|TRBV20-1
TGCAGTGCTTCTCCGGGACCAAACTATGGCTACACCTTC
CSASPGPNYGYTF
>few|-|TRBJ1-5|TRBV28
TGTGCCACCCGAGTTTGGGGGGACAACAATCAGCCCCAGCATTTT
CATRVWGDNNQPQHF
>-|-|TRBJ2-7|TRBV9
TGTGCCAGCAGCGTAGCTGTAGCGGACGAGCAGTACTTC
CASSVAVADEQYF
>-|TRBD1|TRBJ1-5|TRBV27
TGTGCCAGCAGCACAGGGACAGGGAATCAGCCCCAGCATTTT
CASSTGTGNQPQHF
>-|-|TRBJ2-2|TRBV20-1
TGCAGTGCTAGACCGAACACCGGGGAGCTGTTTTTT
CSARPNTGELFF
>few|-|TRBJ1-1|TRBV5-1
TGCGCCAGCAGCTTCGACAGGATAAACATGAACACTGAAGCTTTCTTT
CASSFDRINMNTEAFF
>few|-|TRBJ1-1|TRBV12-3/TRBV12-4
TGTGCCAGCAACCCGGTAGGGGAAGAAGCTTTCTTT
CASNPVGEEAFF
>-|TRBD1|TRBJ2-3|TRBV5-1
TGCGCCAGCAGCTTGGCCCGACAGGGGCCAGTCACAGATACGCAGTATTTT
CASSLARQGPVTDTQYF
>-|-|TRBJ1-5|TRBV12-3/TRBV12-4
TGTGCCAGCAGTCGACAGTCCCTCAATCAGCCCCAGCATTTT
CASSRQSLNQPQHF
>-|-|TRBJ1-1|TRBV5-3
TGTGCCAGGAGCTCCGGGCCCCTCTGCTCCCTTTTCTTT
CARSSGPLCSLFF
>-|-|TRBJ1-1|TRBV12-3/TRBV12-4
TGTGCCAGCAGTTTCACAGAGGACACTGAAGCTTTCTTT
CASSFTEDTEAFF
>-|TRBD2|TRBJ2-1|TRBV5-8
TGTGCCAGCAGCTTTGAAGCGGGGGGGGGCAGTGAGCAGTTCTTC
CASSFEAGGGSEQFF
>few|-|TRBJ2-4|TRBV5-1
TGCGCCAGCAGCTTGGCGCAGGAGGCCATTCAGTACTTC
CASSLAQEAIQYF
>many|-|TRBJ2-5|TRBV9
TGTGCCAGCAGCGTAGCAGGGACCGGCACCCAAGAGACCCAGTACTTC
CASSVAGTGTQETQYF
>few|-|TRBJ2-7|TRBV20-1
TGCAGTGCTCCGATTCAGGGGGAGCAGTACTTC
CSAPIQGEQYF
>-|TRBD1|TRBJ2-2|TRBV10-3
TGTGCCATCAGACAGGGGGGTGGCCCCGCCGGGGAGCTGTTTTTT
CAIRQGGGPAGELFF
>-|-|TRBJ2-6|TRBV12-3/TRBV12-4
TGTGCCAGCAGTTTCGGGGTTTCTTTAGCCAACGTCCTGACTTTC
CASSFGVSLANVLTF
>-|-|TRBJ1-1|TRBV6-1
TGTGCCAGCAGTGATGACCCCGCGCGTAAGTTGGCGACAGGCTGGAACACTGAAGCTTTCTTT
CASSDDPARKLATGWNTEAFF